The clone carrying this TCR beta chain was found once. Its specificity is not known. PCR involved 60 Vbeta and 13 Jbeta primers. Sequencing used immunoSEQ multiplex PCR; TCRdb keeps in-frame clones, though not all of them. The data show about 130,000 clones, with more than 70% seen just once and around 0.99% held by the top ten. These data come from a study of cytomegalovirus exposure and HLA in healthy donors. Overall study context: HLA-typed donors contributed 65 million to 95 million unique TCRs, which were held in an early data release.

Germline CDR1 and CDR2: SGHVS and FNYEAQ. The CDR3 sequence is 15 residues long. Trimming cost V 5 bases and J 7 bases; bases outside gene matches: 7. Points from the study as a whole: The later analysis indicated that the majority of CMV-associated TCR beta chains appeared HLA-restricted. It was in a later analysis that TCR association rates were seen to vary by HLA locus, highest for DRB1 and lowest for HLA-C.

There were likely unrecorded immune exposures, though donors were nominally healthy when sampled. The chain links TRBV7-6 to TRBJ2-2; 10 nucleotides align to TRBD1. The source material was PBMCs. The clonotype was recovered from a male donor in good health and CMV-seronegative. CDR3 residues: CASSASGTGDGELFF. CDR3 bases: TGTGCCAGCAGCGCATCCGGGACAGGGGACGGGGAGCTGTTTTTT.